The 28 T cell receptor beta chains presented below share a single source sample, sequenced in a study of blood T cell repertoires in COVID-19. Clones were read by immunoSEQ multiplex PCR, and TCRdb kept only the in-frame ones, dropping some. The table has some 10,000 clones, about nine tenths seen once; the top ten hold 7.5% to 9.5%. Input material: peripheral blood. The receptors here all came from a man in his 60s with acute or convalescent COVID-19.

The J gene is TRBJ2-3, the V gene TRBV7-2; 7 nucleotides align to TRBD1. There are 17 residues in the CDR3. The J segment lost 3 bases and the V segment lost 3 bases, leaving 12 bases of the junction unmatched. The germline gives CDR1 SGHTA, CDR2 FQGNSA. This chain's CDR3 is CASSFYRGTHGTDTQYF. CDR3 in DNA: TGTGCCAGCAGCTTTTACAGGGGAACCCATGGGACAGATACGCAGTATTTT. The variable domain in full, completed from reference TRBV7-2 and TRBJ2-3, reads GAGVSQSPSNKVTEKGKDVELRCDPISGHTALYWYRQSLGQGLEFLIYFQGNSAPDKSGLPSDRFSAERTGGSVSTLTIQRTQQEDSAVYLCASSFYRGTHGTDTQYFGPGTRLTVL.

The rearrangement uses TRBV19 and TRBJ2-1; 10 bases align to TRBD2. The CDR3 length is 15 residues. V lost 8 bases and J lost 4; bases outside the gene matches: 8. Germline values: CDR1 LNHDA, CDR2 SQIVND (reference sequence). The CDR3 DNA reads as TGTGCCAGTTCCCCCAGGACTAGCGGATACAATGAGCAGTTCTTC. This encodes CASSPRTSGYNEQFF. The full variable domain, completed using reference TRBV19 and TRBJ2-1, is DGGITQSPKYLFRKEGQNVTLSCEQNLNHDAMYWYRQDPGQGLRLIYYSQIVNDFQKGDIAEGYSVSREKKESFPLTVTSAQKNPTAFYLCASSPRTSGYNEQFFGPGTRLTVL.

This chain links TRBV6-5 with TRBJ1-1, with 8 bases aligning to TRBD1. After removal of 6 bases from V and 0 bases from J, the junction contained 6 bases not matched to a gene. Looked up from germline, CDR1 is MNHEY and CDR2 is SVGAGI. This CDR3 has 15 residues. CDR3 region: CASSSGTGVNTEAFF. As DNA, the CDR3 is TGTGCCAGCAGCTCTGGGACAGGAGTGAACACTGAAGCTTTCTTT.

V and J are TRBV5-1 and TRBJ2-2; 9 nucleotides agree with TRBD2. CDR3 length: 16 residues. V shed 0 bases and J 7 bases; nucleotides not matched to a gene: 7. CDR1 and CDR2 from the germline V gene are SGHRS and YFSETQ. The CDR3 DNA sequence: TGCGCCAGCAGCTTGGCATTAGCGGGGGCGTTCGGGGAGCTGTTTTTT. Residues: CASSLALAGAFGELFF.

The V call is TRBV19, the J call TRBJ2-1; the match to TRBD2 covers 12 bases. After removal of 8 bases from V and 9 bases from J, the junction contained 11 bases not matched to a gene. Germline V lookup: CDR1 LNHDA, CDR2 SQIVND (reference sequence). This CDR3 region has 15 residues. The CDR3 DNA reads as TGTGCCAGTGGCCAACTAGCGGGAGGACCGAGTGAGCAGTTCTTC. It codes for CASGQLAGGPSEQFF.

The chain employs TRBV6-5 and TRBJ2-5; perhaps TRBD2 as D (7 bases). The CDR3 runs 12 residues. Germline CDR1 is MNHEY and CDR2 is SVGAGI. V was cut by 6 bases and J by 4 bases, with 9 bases left in between. The DNA for the CDR3 is TGTGCCAGCAGGGGGGGGGCAGAGACCCAGTACTTC. Encoded protein: CASRGGAETQYF.

The chain combines TRBV12-2 with TRBJ1-2; TRBD1, the table's D call, lacks a check against the DNA. TRBV12-2 is annotated as a pseudogene. This CDR3 is built from 16 residues. CDR3 sequence (DNA): TGTGCAAGTCGCTTCGATAGGGGCAGGGGGCGAAATGGCTACACCTTC. It encodes CASRFDRGRGRNGYTF.

The chain has TRBV15 and TRBJ2-7, with D unclear. Looked up from germline, CDR1 is LNHNV and CDR2 is YYDKDF (reference sequence). V lost 0 bases and J 3 bases, leaving 9 bases between the germline ends. The CDR3 is made up of 14 amino acids. The CDR3 region has the DNA TGTGCCACCAGCAGAGATATGATCGGCTACGAGCAGTACTTC. Amino acid sequence: CATSRDMIGYEQYF.

The chain uses TRBV3-1 (or the pseudogene TRBV3-2) and TRBJ2-3; D might be TRBD2 (7 bases). The V gene lost 0 bases and the J gene lost 5 bases, with 15 bases spanning the gap. In germline, CDR1 is LGHDT, CDR2 YNNKEL (reference sequence). The CDR3 length is 16 residues. CDR3 sequence reads: CASSQDPEGGGDTQYF. The CDR3 DNA reads as TGTGCCAGCAGCCAAGATCCGGAGGGGGGGGGAGATACGCAGTATTTT.

The gene calls are TRBV19 and TRBJ1-2; 7 bases are shared with TRBD1. This CDR3 has 16 amino acids. V lost 6 bases to trimming and J lost 4 bases; unmatched junction nucleotides: 14. From germline, CDR1 is LNHDA and CDR2 SQIVND (reference sequence). CDR3 DNA sequence: TGTGCCAGTAGGCGACAGGGTCCCGCGGACGGCTATGGCTACACCTTC. It encodes CASRRQGPADGYGYTF.

The CDR3 DNA sequence: TGTGCCAGCAGGTCGACAGGGCTGAACACTGAAGCTTTCTTT. This gives the protein CASRSTGLNTEAFF. V is TRBV2 and J is TRBJ1-1; TRBD1 matches at 7 bases. Trimming removed 6 bases from V and 0 bases from J; junction bases left unmatched: 4. Germline V gene sequence: CDR1 SNHLY, CDR2 FYNNEI. This CDR3 has 14 amino acids.

The chain combines TRBV5-6 with TRBJ2-7; 8 positions match TRBD2. This CDR3 spans 17 amino acids. Trimming took 4 bases from V and 2 from J; bases not matched to a gene: 14. Germline CDR1 reads SGHDT; CDR2 reads YYEEEE. CDR3 in DNA: TGTGCCAGCAGCCCGACGGTCTTGGCGGGAGGCACCTACGAGCAGTACTTC. Translated, it gives CASSPTVLAGGTYEQYF.

This clone was seen a few times. The J gene is TRBJ2-2, the V gene TRBV12-3 or TRBV12-4, with D uncertain. The CDR3 totals 13 residues. Trimming pared 1 base from V and 6 bases from J, leaving 6 bases between. The CDR3 loop reads CASSLDSPGELFF. For the CDR3, the DNA is TGTGCCAGCAGTTTAGACAGCCCCGGGGAGCTGTTTTTT.

The chain joins TRBV27 to TRBJ1-5; 8 nucleotides align to TRBD1. There are 15 residues in the CDR3. Germline trimming cut 8 bases from V and 4 bases from J; bases unmatched to any gene: 10. Germline V lookup: CDR1 MNHEY, CDR2 SMNVEV (reference sequence). In nucleotides, the CDR3 is TGTGCCAGCGGCGGGCAGGGACAGGATAATCAGCCCCAGCATTTT. The encoded protein is CASGGQGQDNQPQHF.

The V call is TRBV7-8, the J call TRBJ1-1, with 7 bases aligning to TRBD1. The length of the CDR3 is 14 residues. V gave up 5 bases and J gave up 6 bases; unmatched junction bases: 9. The V gene's germline CDR1 is SGHVS and CDR2 FQNEAQ. In DNA form, the CDR3 reads TGTGCCAGCAGCACCAGGACAGGCCGTGCTGAAGCTTTCTTT. This encodes CASSTRTGRAEAFF.

The chain uses TRBV11-3 and TRBJ2-5; D may be TRBD1 (6 bases). With 3 bases removed from V and 7 bases from J, the gap between germline ends came to 12 bases. Germline V gene data show CDR1 as SGHNT and CDR2 as YENEEA. The CDR3 loop spans 13 amino acids. The CDR3 reads CASSLGDTRTQYF. In DNA form, the CDR3 reads TGTGCCAGCAGCTTGGGGGACACCCGGACCCAGTACTTC. Combining the CDR3 with reference TRBV11-3 and TRBJ2-5 gives the whole variable domain EAGVVQSPRYKIIEKKQPVAFWCNPISGHNTLYWYLQNLGQGPELLIRYENEEAVDDSQLPKDRFSAERLKGVDSTLKIQPAELGDSAVYLCASSLGDTRTQYFGPGTRLLVL.

Comments on this clone: The germline gene is not matched at one end of the junction; a read error may be the cause. This chain links TRBV20-1 with TRBJ1-2, with TRBD1 matching over 7 bases. The CDR3 is 11 residues long. Germline lookup yields CDR1 DFQATT and CDR2 SNEGSKA (reference sequence). In DNA form, the CDR3 reads TGCAGTGCCTCCGCAGGACAGGTGGTGGACTTC. Translated: CSASAGQVVDF.

This chain connects TRBV7-8 to TRBJ1-5; no definite D call. V lost 0 bases, J lost 5 bases, and 5 bases lay in between. The germline CDR1 and CDR2 sequences are SGHVS and FQNEAQ. This CDR3 is 13 amino acids long. CDR3 nucleotide sequence: TGTGCCAGCAGCTTAGCAAGCCATCAGCCCCAGCATTTT. Protein sequence: CASSLASHQPQHF.

The chain recombines TRBV24-1 with TRBJ1-3; D is unclear. Germline values: CDR1 KGHDR, CDR2 SFDVKD. This CDR3 is built from 15 residues. Trimming pared 5 bases from V and 1 base from J, leaving 11 bases between. CDR3 in amino acids: CATSAQDPSGNTIYF. The CDR3 nucleotides are TGTGCCACCAGTGCCCAGGATCCTTCTGGAAACACCATATATTTT.

The chain couples TRBV7-9 to TRBJ2-5; TRBD2 agrees at 8 bases. Germline lookup yields CDR1 SEHNR and CDR2 FQNEAQ (reference sequence). The CDR3 loop spans 14 amino acids. With V trimmed by 5 bases and J by 4 bases, 6 bases remained unmatched. CDR3 bases: TGTGCCAGCAGCCGCGCGGGGGGAGGAGAGACCCAGTACTTC. It codes for CASSRAGGGETQYF.

The V gene is TRBV13, the J gene TRBJ1-5, with D uncertain. The length of the CDR3 is 12 residues. Trimming left V 5 bases short and J 4 bases short, with 6 bases between. Germline CDR1 reads PRHDT; CDR2 reads FYEKMQ (reference sequence). CDR3 bases: TGTGCCAGCAGCGCCCGGAATCAGCCCCAGCATTTT. It codes for CASSARNQPQHF.

The chain joins TRBV12-3 or TRBV12-4 to TRBJ1-2, with D maybe TRBD1 (5 bases). This CDR3 contains 13 residues. Between the trimmed V and J ends, which lost 4 bases and 7 bases, there was a span of 13 bases. CDR3 residues: CASSWGREAGYTF. The CDR3 DNA follows: TGTGCCAGCAGTTGGGGCAGGGAGGCTGGCTACACCTTC.

The genes are TRBV18 and TRBJ1-4; maybe TRBD1 (5 bases). Trimming removed 3 bases from V and 4 bases from J, with 9 bases in between. The V gene's germline CDR1 is KGHSH and CDR2 LQKENI. There are 14 residues in the CDR3. CDR3 in DNA: TGTGCCAGCTCACCGGGGCTCGGTAATGAAAAACTGTTTTTT. This sequence encodes CASSPGLGNEKLFF.

The rearrangement joins TRBV19 to TRBJ1-2; D may be TRBD1 (5 bases). V lost 5 bases and J 4 bases, leaving 14 bases between the germline ends. Germline CDR1 LNHDA, CDR2 SQIVND (reference sequence). CDR3 length: 14 amino acids. The CDR3 loop reads CASSWGAGGYGYTF. In DNA, the CDR3 is TGTGCCAGTAGTTGGGGCGCGGGGGGCTATGGCTACACCTTC.

The gene calls are TRBV6-5 and TRBJ1-2; D is possibly TRBD1 (6 bases). This CDR3 comprises 12 residues. V was clipped by 6 bases and J by 7 bases, with 12 bases between them. CDR1 and CDR2 (germline): MNHEY, SVGAGI. CDR3 sequence reads: CASSTGFSGYTF. The CDR3 nucleotides are TGTGCCAGCAGCACAGGGTTCTCTGGCTACACCTTC.

The rearrangement joins TRBV7-6 to TRBJ1-3; D might be TRBD1 (5 bases). The CDR3 has 16 amino acids. V shed 0 bases and J shed 0 bases, with 9 bases lying between them. Germline V gene lookup returns CDR1 SGHVS and CDR2 FNYEAQ. The CDR3 protein is CASSLAGGVSGNTIYF. The CDR3 bases are TGTGCCAGCAGCTTAGCGGGGGGAGTCTCTGGAAACACCATATATTTT.

Details on this clone: Mismatch with germline at one junction end may stem from a read error. V usage is TRBV7-2 and J usage is TRBJ1-2, with D possibly matching TRBD1 (6 bases). The CDR3 spans 15 residues. CDR1 and CDR2 (germline): SGHTA, FQGNSA. This CDR3 reads CASSLNLGGENGYTF. DNA for the CDR3: TGTGCTAGCAGCTTGAACCTTGGGGGCGAAAACGGCTACACCTTC.

A single count supports this clone. The rearrangement joins TRBV5-1 to TRBJ1-1; D not certain. The CDR3 is made up of 14 amino acids. Germline V gene data show CDR1 as SGHRS and CDR2 as YFSETQ. V gave up 0 bases and J gave up 5 bases, with 11 bases separating them. The CDR3 sequence is CASSLGWRQTEAFF. The CDR3, as DNA: TGCGCCAGCAGCTTGGGTTGGAGGCAAACTGAAGCTTTCTTT. Using reference TRBV5-1 and TRBJ1-1 for the parts outside the CDR3, the full variable domain is KAGVTQTPRYLIKTRGQQVTLSCSPISGHRSVSWYQQTPGQGLQFLFEYFSETQRNKGNFPGRFSGRQFSNSRSEMNVSTLELGDSALYLCASSLGWRQTEAFFGQGTRLTVV.